These T cell receptor beta chains were read from a single sample in a study of blood T cell repertoires in COVID-19. Only in-frame clones appear in the TCRdb table, and some are missing; sequencing was by immunoSEQ multiplex PCR. Counted here are some 180,000 clones, roughly 82% occurring once; the ten biggest clones make up 7.8%. The material sequenced was peripheral blood. These receptors were obtained from a woman aged 55-75 years with COVID-19, enrolled during active disease. CDR3s include the opening cysteine and the closing phenylalanine or tryptophan. Fields, in order: J gene, D gene, V gene, clone size, CDR3 protein, CDR3 DNA. D genes are given only for firm matches. Not all rows give a size; the values are once, few, many and, for expanded clones, a class.

TRBJ2-3	TRBD2	TRBV6-1	.	CASSEGLAGRTDTQYF	TGTGCCAGCAGTGAAGGACTAGCGGGGCGCACAGATACGCAGTATTTT
TRBJ2-2	.	TRBV28	.	CASSLWAGTGELFF	TGTGCCAGCAGTTTGTGGGCAGGCACCGGGGAGCTGTTTTTT
TRBJ1-1	.	TRBV7-8	.	CASSPTAAGGAGMNTEAFF	TGTGCCAGCAGCCCAACTGCTGCTGGAGGGGCGGGCATGAACACTGAAGCTTTCTTT
TRBJ1-1	.	TRBV19	.	CASRGGLYGTEAFF	TGTGCCAGTAGGGGCGGGTTATACGGCACTGAAGCTTTCTTT
TRBJ1-4	.	TRBV6-5	.	CASSYSGGPNEKLFF	TGTGCCAGCAGTTACTCGGGGGGTCCTAATGAAAAACTGTTTTTT
TRBJ2-3	TRBD2	TRBV25-1	.	CASSEYRLASDTQYF	TGTGCCAGCAGTGAATATCGACTAGCGTCGGATACGCAGTATTTT
TRBJ2-2	.	TRBV11-3	.	CASRQGGTGELFF	TGTGCCAGCAGACAGGGTGGAACCGGGGAGCTGTTTTTT
TRBJ2-5	.	TRBV7-2	.	CASSFSLAMETQYF	TGTGCCAGCAGCTTTTCGCTAGCGATGGAGACCCAGTACTTC
TRBJ2-1	TRBD2	TRBV4-1	.	CASSQDSTGGYNEQFF	TGCGCCAGCAGCCAAGACTCTACGGGGGGCTACAATGAGCAGTTCTTC
TRBJ1-1	TRBD1	TRBV6-5	.	CASSRGQGMNTEAFF	TGTGCCAGCAGCCGAGGACAGGGTATGAACACTGAAGCTTTCTTT
TRBJ1-6	.	TRBV30	.	CAWSRGGRSPLHF	TGTGCCTGGAGTAGGGGGGGTCGGTCACCCCTCCACTTT
TRBJ1-3	TRBD1	TRBV5-1	.	CASSLGQGTSGNTIYF	TGCGCCAGCAGCTTGGGACAGGGGACGTCTGGAAACACCATATATTTT
TRBJ2-2	TRBD1	TRBV7-7	once	CASSQRAGTGFAGELFF	TGTGCTAGCAGCCAACGTGCCGGGACAGGGTTTGCCGGGGAGCTGTTTTTT
TRBJ1-1	.	TRBV29-1	.	CSVESRASMNTEAFF	TGCAGCGTTGAATCCCGGGCTAGCATGAACACTGAAGCTTTCTTT
TRBJ2-3	.	TRBV11-3	.	CASSTRGEGPDTQYF	TGTGCCAGCAGTACAAGGGGGGAGGGCCCCGATACGCAGTATTTT
TRBJ2-5	.	TRBV11-2	.	CASSLGPEETQYF	TGTGCCAGCAGCTTGGGGCCAGAGGAGACCCAGTACTTC
TRBJ2-1	.	TRBV3-1/TRBV3-2	.	CASRGINEQFF	TGTGCCAGCCGCGGGATCAATGAGCAGTTCTTC
TRBJ1-2	.	TRBV7-9	.	CASSFQGKEISGYTF	TGTGCCAGCAGCTTTCAGGGGAAGGAGATAAGTGGCTACACCTTC